This TCR beta chain came from a study of OX40 agonist ivuxolimab in advanced cancers. Study background: Patients assigned to dose escalation were diagnosed with hepatocellular carcinoma, melanoma, renal cell or head and neck cancer. Findings of the study overall: The work left the antigen specificity of expanded peripheral T cells undetermined.

Here immunoSEQ multiplex PCR was the method, and the copy in TCRdb shows in-frame clones only, minus some. In the table there are about 48,000 clones, more than 65% of which are singletons. Concerning this clone itself: Its specificity is unknown.

The sample here was CD4+ or CD8+ T cells sorted from blood, taken in a trial of the OX40 agonist ivuxolimab. This clonotype originated in an adult with an advanced solid tumor such as melanoma, head and neck, liver or kidney cancer.

The CDR3 region has the DNA TGTGCCAGCAGTTCCCCTAAACAGGGGAACAATTCACCCCTCCACTTT. Amino acids: CASSSPKQGNNSPLHF. The chain links TRBV6-5 to TRBJ1-6, with 7 bases fitting TRBD1. In germline, CDR1 is MNHEY, CDR2 SVGAGI. V shed 4 bases, J shed 7 bases, and the junction held 10 bases outside the gene matches. The CDR3 sequence is 16 residues long.